A single T cell receptor beta chain is shown here with its context. PBMCs were collected from a roughly 10 ml volume of fresh peripheral blood. The CDR3 totals 14 residues. Germline values: CDR1 LNHDA, CDR2 SQIVND (reference sequence). V was shortened by 6 bases and J by 2 bases, with 13 bases between the two germline ends. Amplification of TCR beta CDR3 regions was performed using RNA transcripts as template. HTBI primers were employed in a first-round RT-PCR of the TCR CDR3. From the multiplex PCR reads, TCRdb called clonotypes with MiXCR, one entry per CDR3 protein. The table shows 250,000 to 300,000 distinct CDR3 sequences, with about an eighth occurring only once. These data belong to a study of T cells in Graves' hyperthyroidism and ophthalmopathy.

The chain carries TRBV19 and TRBJ2-5, with TRBD1 as a possible D gene (6 bases). Sequenced sample: blood. This sequence was found in a woman aged 30 to 39 with Graves' hyperthyroidism that later progressed to Graves' ophthalmopathy. The CDR3 is CASSRLTGQETQYF. The CDR3 nucleotides are TGTGCCAGTAGCAGACTGACAGGACAAGAGACCCAGTACTTC.